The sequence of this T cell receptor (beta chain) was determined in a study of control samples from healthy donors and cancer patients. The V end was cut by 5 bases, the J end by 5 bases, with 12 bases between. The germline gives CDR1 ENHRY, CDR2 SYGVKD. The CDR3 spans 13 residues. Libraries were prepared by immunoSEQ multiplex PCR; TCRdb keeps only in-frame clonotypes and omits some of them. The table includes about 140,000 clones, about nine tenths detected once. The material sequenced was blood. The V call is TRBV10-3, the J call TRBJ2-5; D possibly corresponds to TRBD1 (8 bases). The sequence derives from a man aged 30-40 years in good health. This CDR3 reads CAISSQGGETQYF. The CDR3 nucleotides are TGTGCCATCAGTTCACAGGGGGGGGAGACCCAGTACTTC.